This T cell receptor (beta chain) emerged from a study of CD8+CD57+ T cells in acquired aplastic anemia. Study observations and caveats: Patients shared approximately 30 CD8+ CDR3 sequences with controls.

About this clonotype itself: Its specificity is unknown. This is likely a read error, given that the CDR3 carries no conserved phenylalanine or tryptophan at its end.

It was genomic DNA that served as the template for profiling TCR beta VDJ and CDR3. TCRdb independently ran MiXCR on the reads; one entry per CDR3 protein. The sample shows under 200,000 distinct CDR3 sequences, roughly 50% of them seen only once. The CDR3 length is 12 residues. V lost 4 bases, J lost 8 bases, and 3 bases stayed unmatched. In germline, CDR1 is SGHRS, CDR2 YFSETQ. Flow cytometry had shown expanded CD8+CD57+ cells in the patients chosen for sequencing. Among the patients, none had received any therapy at the time of blood sampling. The sequence came from a human donor with aplastic anemia. This chain connects TRBV5-1 to TRBJ1-1; 9 bases agree with TRBD1. Sequences were obtained from sorted CD4+, CD8+, or CD8+CD57+ T cells (not recorded which) from PBMCs. The CDR3 sequence: CASSVDRGEAFL. CDR3 bases: TGCGCCAGCAGCGTAGACAGGGGGGAAGCTTTCCTT.